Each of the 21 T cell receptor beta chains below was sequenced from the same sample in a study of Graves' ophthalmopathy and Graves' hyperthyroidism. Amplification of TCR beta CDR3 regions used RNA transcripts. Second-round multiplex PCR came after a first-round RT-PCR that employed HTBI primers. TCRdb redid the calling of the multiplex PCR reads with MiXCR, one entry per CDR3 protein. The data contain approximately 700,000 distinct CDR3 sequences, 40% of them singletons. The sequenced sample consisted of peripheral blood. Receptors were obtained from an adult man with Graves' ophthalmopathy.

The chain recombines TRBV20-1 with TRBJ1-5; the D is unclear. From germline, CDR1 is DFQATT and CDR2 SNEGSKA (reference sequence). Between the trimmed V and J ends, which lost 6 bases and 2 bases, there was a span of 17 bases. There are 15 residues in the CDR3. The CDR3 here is CSAKTNSDGNQPQHF. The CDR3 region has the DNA TGCAGTGCAAAAACTAACAGCGACGGCAATCAGCCCCAGCATTTT.

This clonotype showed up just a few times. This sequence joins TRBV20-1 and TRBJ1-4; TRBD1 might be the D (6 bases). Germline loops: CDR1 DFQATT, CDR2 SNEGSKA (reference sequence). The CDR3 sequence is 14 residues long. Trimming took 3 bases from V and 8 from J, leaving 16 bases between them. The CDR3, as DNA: TGCAGTGCTAGGGAGGTCAGGGGCGGCGAAAAACTGTTTTTT. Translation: CSAREVRGGEKLFF.

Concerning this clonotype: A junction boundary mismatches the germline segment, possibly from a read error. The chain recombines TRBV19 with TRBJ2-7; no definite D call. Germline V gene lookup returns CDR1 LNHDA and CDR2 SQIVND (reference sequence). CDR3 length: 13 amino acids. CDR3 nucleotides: TGTGCCAGTAGTGTCGGTAGATCCTACGAGCAGCACTTC. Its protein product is CASSVGRSYEQHF.

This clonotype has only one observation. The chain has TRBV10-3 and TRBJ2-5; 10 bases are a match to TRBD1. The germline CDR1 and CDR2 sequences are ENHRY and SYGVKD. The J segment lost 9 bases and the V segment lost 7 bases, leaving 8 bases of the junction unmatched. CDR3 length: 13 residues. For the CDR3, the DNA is TGTGCCATCAAGGGACAGGGGCCAGGGCCCCAGTACTTC. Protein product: CAIKGQGPGPQYF.

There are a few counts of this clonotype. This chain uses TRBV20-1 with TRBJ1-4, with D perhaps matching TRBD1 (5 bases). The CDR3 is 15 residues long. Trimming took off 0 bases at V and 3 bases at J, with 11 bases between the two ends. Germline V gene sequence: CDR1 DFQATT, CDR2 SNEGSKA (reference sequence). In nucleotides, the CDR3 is TGCAGTGCTAGAGATCTCAGGGTGGCTAATGAAAAACTGTTTTTT. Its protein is CSARDLRVANEKLFF.

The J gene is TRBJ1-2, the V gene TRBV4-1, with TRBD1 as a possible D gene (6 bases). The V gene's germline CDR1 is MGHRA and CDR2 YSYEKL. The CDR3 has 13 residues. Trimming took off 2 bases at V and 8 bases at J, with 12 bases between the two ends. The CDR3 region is CASSQPTGLGYTF. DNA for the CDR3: TGCGCCAGCAGCCAACCGACAGGCTTGGGCTACACCTTC.

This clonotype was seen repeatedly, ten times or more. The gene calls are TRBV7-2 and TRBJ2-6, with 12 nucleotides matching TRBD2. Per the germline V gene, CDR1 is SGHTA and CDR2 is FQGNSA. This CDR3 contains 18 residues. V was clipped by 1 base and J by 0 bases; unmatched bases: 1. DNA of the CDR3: TGTGCCAGCAGCTTAGGACTAGCGGGGGTCTCTGGGGCCAACGTCCTGACTTTC. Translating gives CASSLGLAGVSGANVLTF.

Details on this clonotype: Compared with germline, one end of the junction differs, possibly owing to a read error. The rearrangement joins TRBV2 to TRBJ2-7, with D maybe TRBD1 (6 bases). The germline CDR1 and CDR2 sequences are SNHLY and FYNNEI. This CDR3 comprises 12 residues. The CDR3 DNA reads TGTGCCAGCAGAGATCAGGGGTACGAACAGTACTTC. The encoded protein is CASRDQGYEQYF.

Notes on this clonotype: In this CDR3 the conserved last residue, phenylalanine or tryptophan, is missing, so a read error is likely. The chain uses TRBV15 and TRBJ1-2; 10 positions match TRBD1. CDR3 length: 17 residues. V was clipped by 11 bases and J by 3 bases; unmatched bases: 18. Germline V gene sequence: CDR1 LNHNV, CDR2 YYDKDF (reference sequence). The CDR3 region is CAAGRVRRDRGDYGYTL. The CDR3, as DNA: TGTGCCGCCGGCAGAGTGAGGCGGGACAGGGGCGACTATGGCTACACCCTC.

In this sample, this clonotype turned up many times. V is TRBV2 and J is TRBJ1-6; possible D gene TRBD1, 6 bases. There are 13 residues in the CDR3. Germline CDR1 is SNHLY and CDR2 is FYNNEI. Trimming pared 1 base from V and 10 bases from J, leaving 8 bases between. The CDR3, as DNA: TGTGCCAGCAGTGAAGTGGACAGATCACCCCTCCACTTT. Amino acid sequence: CASSEVDRSPLHF.

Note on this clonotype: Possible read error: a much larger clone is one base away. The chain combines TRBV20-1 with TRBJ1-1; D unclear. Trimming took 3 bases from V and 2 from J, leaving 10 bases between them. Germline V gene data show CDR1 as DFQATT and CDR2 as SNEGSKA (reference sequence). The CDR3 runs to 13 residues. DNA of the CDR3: TGCAGTGCTAGCTGGGCAGTAAACACTGAAGCTTTCTTT. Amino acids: CSASWAVNTEAFF.

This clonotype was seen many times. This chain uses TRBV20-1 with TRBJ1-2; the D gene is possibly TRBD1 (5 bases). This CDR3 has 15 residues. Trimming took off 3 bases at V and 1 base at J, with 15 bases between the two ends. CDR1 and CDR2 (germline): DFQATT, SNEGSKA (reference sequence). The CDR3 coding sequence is TGCAGTGCTAGGCTTCCAGGGACGGTTAACTATGGCTACACCTTC. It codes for CSARLPGTVNYGYTF.

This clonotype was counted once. The CDR3 loop reads CASSAQVGGRGETQYF. CDR3 DNA: TGTGCCAGCAGTGCACAAGTAGGGGGGCGCGGAGAGACCCAGTACTTC. The genes are TRBV25-1 and TRBJ2-5; D might be TRBD1 or TRBD2, each matching 6 bases. Germline CDR1 MGHDK, CDR2 SYGVNS. This CDR3 has 16 residues. Trimming took 4 bases from V and 4 from J, leaving 19 bases between them.

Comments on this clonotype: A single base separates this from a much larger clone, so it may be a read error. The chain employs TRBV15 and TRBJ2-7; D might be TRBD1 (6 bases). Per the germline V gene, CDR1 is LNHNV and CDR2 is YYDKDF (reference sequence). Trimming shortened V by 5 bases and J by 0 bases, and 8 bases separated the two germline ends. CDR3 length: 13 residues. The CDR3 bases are TGTGCCACCAGCGTGGACAGCTCCTACGAGCAGTACTTC. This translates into CATSVDSSYEQYF.

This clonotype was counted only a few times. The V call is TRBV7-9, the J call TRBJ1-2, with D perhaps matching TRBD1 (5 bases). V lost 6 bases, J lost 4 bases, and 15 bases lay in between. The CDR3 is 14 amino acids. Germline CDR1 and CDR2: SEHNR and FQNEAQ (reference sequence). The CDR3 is CASSPTTAIYGYTF. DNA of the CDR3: TGTGCCAGCAGTCCGACGACAGCTATCTATGGCTACACCTTC.

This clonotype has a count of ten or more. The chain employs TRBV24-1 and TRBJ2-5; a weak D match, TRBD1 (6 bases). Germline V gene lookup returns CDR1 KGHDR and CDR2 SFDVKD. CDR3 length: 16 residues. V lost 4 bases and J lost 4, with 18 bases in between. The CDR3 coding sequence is TGTGCCACCAGTGAGTCCCAGGACAGTCTCGGAGAGACCCAGTACTTC. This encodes CATSESQDSLGETQYF.

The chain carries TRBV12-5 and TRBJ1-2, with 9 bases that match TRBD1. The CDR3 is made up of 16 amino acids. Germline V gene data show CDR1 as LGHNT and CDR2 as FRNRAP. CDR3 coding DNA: TGTGCCAGCAGTCCGGCGGGACAGGGCAACGTCTATGGCTACACCTTC. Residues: CASSPAGQGNVYGYTF.

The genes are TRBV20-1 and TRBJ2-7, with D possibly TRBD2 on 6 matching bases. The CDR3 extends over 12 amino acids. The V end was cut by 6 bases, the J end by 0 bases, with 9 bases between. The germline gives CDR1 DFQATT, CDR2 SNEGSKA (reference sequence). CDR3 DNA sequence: TGCAGTGCCGCGCGGGACTCCTACGAGCAGTACTTC. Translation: CSAARDSYEQYF.

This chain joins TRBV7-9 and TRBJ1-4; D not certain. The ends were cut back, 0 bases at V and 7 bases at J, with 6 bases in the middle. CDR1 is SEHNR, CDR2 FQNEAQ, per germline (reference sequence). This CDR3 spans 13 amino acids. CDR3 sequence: CASSLAGSEKLFF. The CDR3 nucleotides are TGTGCCAGCAGCTTAGCGGGGTCTGAAAAACTGTTTTTT.

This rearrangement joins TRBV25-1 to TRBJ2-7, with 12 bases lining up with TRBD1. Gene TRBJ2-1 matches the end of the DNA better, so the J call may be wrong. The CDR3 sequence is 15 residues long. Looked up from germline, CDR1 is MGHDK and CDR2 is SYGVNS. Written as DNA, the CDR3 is TGTGCCAGCAGTACCGGGACAGGGGGCAACAATGAGCAGTTCTTC. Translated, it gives CASSTGTGGNNEQFF.

The CDR3 region is CASSDRGQYNQHF. The CDR3 coding sequence is TGTGCCAGCAGCGACAGGGGGCAATACAATCAGCATTTT. The chain recombines TRBV2 with TRBJ1-5; 10 bases align to TRBD1. Germline CDR1 reads SNHLY; CDR2 reads FYNNEI. This CDR3 has 13 amino acids. V dropped 6 bases and J dropped 13; count of bases not matched to a gene: 9.